This passage covers 25 T cell receptor beta chains from one sample sequenced in a study of graft-versus-host responses after intestinal transplantation (dated by TCRdb to the early 2020s). Library method: the immunoSEQ multiplex PCR assay. Drawn from immuneACCESS, this table holds only the in-frame rearrangements with V and J called that TCRdb kept. Clones are partly lost; checked studies trace under half to an unresolved V gene and leave the rest unexplained. For this sample the table gives around 9,500 clones, of which approximately 88% were detected only once. In total, the top ten clones hold 9.9% of the sample. Material: PBMCs, obtained about 250 days after intestinal transplant. The receptors were gathered from a human patient who received an intestinal transplant, so some T cells may come from the graft donor.

This sequence joins TRBV20-1 and TRBJ1-5; D call uncertain. Germline CDR1 DFQATT, CDR2 SNEGSKA (reference sequence). Trimming removed 4 bases from V and 5 bases from J, with 0 bases in between. The length of the CDR3 is 9 residues. This chain's CDR3 is CSANQPQHF. The CDR3 nucleotides read TGCAGTGCTAATCAGCCCCAGCATTTT.

This rearrangement joins TRBV10-2 to TRBJ2-7; no definite D call. CDR3 length equals 19 residues. V lost 4 bases, J lost 1 base, and 26 bases lay in between. Germline V gene data show CDR1 as WSHSY and CDR2 as SAAADI. DNA for the CDR3: TGCGCCAGCAGTGCCAGCGAGAGTTTCCGAGTTTACCGATCCTACGAGCAGTACTTC. It is translated as CASSASESFRVYRSYEQYF.

The chain's CDR3 is CASSLEEGIYEQYF. The CDR3 DNA sequence: TGTGCCAGCAGCTTGGAGGAGGGGATCTACGAGCAGTACTTC. The chain is built from TRBV5-6 and TRBJ2-7; TRBD2 is a possible D gene (6 bases). The CDR3 has 14 amino acids. The germline V gene encodes CDR1 SGHDT and CDR2 YYEEEE. V lost 0 bases and J lost 3, with 10 bases in between.

The chain has TRBV2 and TRBJ2-7; D not resolved. Germline V gene data show CDR1 as SNHLY and CDR2 as FYNNEI. The V gene lost 3 bases and the J gene lost 3 bases, with 9 bases spanning the gap. The CDR3 contains 13 residues. CDR3 protein: CASSEEQIYEQYF. The DNA of the CDR3 is TGTGCCAGCAGTGAGGAGCAGATCTACGAGCAGTACTTC. The full variable domain, in which reference TRBV2 and TRBJ2-7 provide the parts outside the CDR3, is EPEVTQTPSHQVTQMGQEVILRCVPISNHLYFYWYRQILGQKVEFLVSFYNNEISEKSEIFDDQFSVERPDGSNFTLKIRSTKLEDSAMYFCASSEEQIYEQYFGPGTRLTVT.

The rearrangement joins TRBV4-3 to TRBJ2-7; 7 positions agree with TRBD2. This CDR3 has 15 residues. The germline CDR1 and CDR2 sequences are LGHNA and YSLEER. With V trimmed by 8 bases and J by 3 bases, 13 bases remained unmatched. Written as DNA, the CDR3 is TGCGCCAGCTCCCCGGGAGGTAGCGTAGGCTACGAGCAGTACTTC. This sequence encodes CASSPGGSVGYEQYF.

This clone has a single count. The chain joins TRBV6-4 to TRBJ2-1; D is uncertain. The germline V and J ends were trimmed by 2 bases and 7 bases, with 9 bases remaining between them. Germline V gene data show CDR1 as MRHNA and CDR2 as SNTAGT. The CDR3 totals 13 residues. The CDR3 DNA is TGTGCCAGCAGTGACGAAGCGAGGAATGAGCAGTTCTTC. It is translated as CASSDEARNEQFF.

This chain links TRBV5-6 with TRBJ1-6, with D unresolved. Germline assignment: CDR1 SGHDT and CDR2 YYEEEE. The CDR3 contains 14 residues. The V and J ends lost 0 bases and 7 bases respectively, with 8 bases between them. CDR3: CASSLVLRNSPLHF. CDR3 bases: TGTGCCAGCAGCTTGGTCTTGCGGAATTCACCCCTCCACTTT.

This chain uses TRBV4-1 with TRBJ2-2, with a possible D match to TRBD2 (5 bases). The germline gives CDR1 MGHRA, CDR2 YSYEKL. This CDR3 is built from 14 residues. The V gene lost 7 bases and the J gene lost 2 bases, with 11 bases spanning the gap. The chain's CDR3 is CASKRGLNTGELFF. CDR3 nucleotide sequence: TGCGCCAGCAAGCGAGGGCTCAACACCGGGGAGCTGTTTTTT.

The count of this clone is one. The rearrangement joins TRBV5-5 to TRBJ2-7; D ambiguous. CDR3 length equals 13 residues. Trimming pared 1 base from V and 6 bases from J, leaving 11 bases between. Germline V gene lookup returns CDR1 SGHKS and CDR2 YYEKEE (reference sequence). For the CDR3, the DNA is TGTGCCAGCAGCTTGCGTGGTTGGAGCGAGCAGTACTTC. Translation gives CASSLRGWSEQYF.

J is TRBJ1-2 and V is TRBV25-1; 12 bases fit TRBD1. CDR1 is MGHDK, CDR2 SYGVNS, per germline. Trimming at V came to 1 base and at J to 6 bases, leaving 3 bases not matched to a gene. CDR3 length: 15 residues. The CDR3 nucleotides are TGTGCCAGCAGTGAATGGGGACAGGGGGCGCATGGCTACACCTTC. Its protein product is CASSEWGQGAHGYTF.

CDR3 protein: CASSQGLRIAKNIQYF. DNA for the CDR3: TGCGCCAGCAGCCAAGGTTTGAGGATAGCCAAAAACATTCAGTACTTC. This chain links TRBV4-1 with TRBJ2-4, with D unresolved. The CDR3 covers 16 residues. Germline loops: CDR1 MGHRA, CDR2 YSYEKL. V lost 1 base, J lost 0 bases, and 10 bases lay in between.

The chain employs TRBV11-2 and TRBJ2-5; weak D call: TRBD2 (5 bases). This CDR3 contains 18 residues. CDR1 SGHAT and CDR2 FQNNGV come from the germline V gene. Trimming removed 2 bases from V and 1 base from J, with 20 bases in between. CDR3 bases: TGTGCCAGCAGCTTAAATCTAGCAGACGAGGAAACCCAAGAGACCCAGTACTTC. This encodes CASSLNLADEETQETQYF.

This rearrangement joins TRBV27 to TRBJ1-5; D unresolved. V was shortened by 5 bases and J by 7 bases, with 18 bases between the two germline ends. This CDR3 is 15 amino acids long. CDR1 and CDR2 from the germline V gene are MNHEY and SMNVEV (reference sequence). CDR3 protein: CASSPEIPNGQPQHF. CDR3 coding DNA: TGTGCCAGCAGTCCCGAGATCCCCAACGGGCAGCCCCAGCATTTT.

By frequency in the sample, this clone is large. This rearrangement joins TRBV13 to TRBJ1-2; no clear D gene. In germline, CDR1 is PRHDT, CDR2 FYEKMQ (reference sequence). The CDR3 has 16 amino acids. V dropped 0 bases and J dropped 0 bases, with 11 bases sitting between them. In nucleotides, the CDR3 is TGTGCCAGCAGCTTAGGTGGAGGGCCTACTAACTATGGCTACACCTTC. It codes for CASSLGGGPTNYGYTF. Full variable domain (rest looked up from reference TRBV13 and TRBJ1-2): AAGVIQSPRHLIKEKRETATLKCYPIPRHDTVYWYQQGPGQDPQFLISFYEKMQSDKGSIPDRFSAQQFSDYHSELNMSSLELGDSALYFCASSLGGGPTNYGYTFGSGTRLTVV.

This chain uses TRBV7-6 with TRBJ2-1; 11 bases match TRBD2. The J segment lost 10 bases and the V segment lost 3 bases, leaving 8 bases of the junction unmatched. Germline-derived CDR1 and CDR2 are SGHVS and FNYEAQ. There are 15 residues in the CDR3. CDR3 coding DNA: TGTGCCAGCAGCTTTCTAGCGGGAGGCCGGCCCGAGCAGTTCTTC. This encodes CASSFLAGGRPEQFF.

This clone has more than one count but fewer than ten. The chain joins TRBV5-1 to TRBJ2-2; possibly TRBD2 for D (6 bases). The CDR3 has 15 residues. Germline V gene data show CDR1 as SGHRS and CDR2 as YFSETQ. V was cut by 6 bases and J by 6 bases, with 18 bases left in between. Here the CDR3 reads CASTLETSGAGELFF. In nucleotides, the CDR3 is TGCGCCAGCACCCTTGAAACGTCGGGGGCCGGGGAGCTGTTTTTT.

V and J are TRBV5-4 and TRBJ2-1; perhaps TRBD2 as D (6 bases). V was pared by 3 bases and J by 8 bases, with 9 bases between. The CDR3 is made up of 12 amino acids. Germline V gene lookup returns CDR1 SGHNT and CDR2 YYREEE (reference sequence). The CDR3 is CASSSLADEQFF. The CDR3 nucleotides are TGTGCCAGCAGCTCATTAGCGGATGAGCAGTTCTTC.

The chain links TRBV19 to TRBJ1-1; 8 bases fit TRBD1. The CDR3 is made up of 16 amino acids. Looked up from germline, CDR1 is LNHDA and CDR2 is SQIVND (reference sequence). V shed 4 bases and J 4 bases; nucleotides not matched to a gene: 11. CDR3 coding DNA: TGTGCCAGTAGTACCCGGGACAGGATCGTTCCCACTGAAGCTTTCTTT. Translating gives CASSTRDRIVPTEAFF.

The chain is built from TRBV4-2 and TRBJ2-7, with TRBD2 as a possible D gene (5 bases). The CDR3 runs to 17 residues. Looked up from germline, CDR1 is LGHNA and CDR2 is YNFKEQ. Trimming pared 1 base from V and 5 bases from J, leaving 21 bases between. Here the CDR3 reads CASSQGGWRVLPHEQYF. DNA of the CDR3: TGTGCCAGCAGCCAAGGGGGTTGGCGGGTCTTGCCCCACGAGCAGTACTTC.

The rearrangement uses TRBV11-1 and TRBJ1-1, with TRBD1 as a possible D gene (5 bases). This CDR3 comprises 17 residues. V was cut by 1 base and J by 3 bases, with 18 bases left in between. CDR1 SGHAT and CDR2 FQDESV come from the germline V gene (reference sequence). In DNA, the CDR3 is TGTGCCAGCAGCTTAGAACAAGCGGAACTCAGGGACACTGAAGCTTTCTTT. This encodes CASSLEQAELRDTEAFF.

V gene TRBV28 combines with J gene TRBJ1-4; D is unclear. Germline V lookup: CDR1 MDHEN, CDR2 SYDVKM. The CDR3 has 13 residues. V was trimmed by 4 bases and J by 4 bases, leaving 7 bases between them. The CDR3 sequence is CASSSGFNEKLFF. Here the CDR3 DNA reads TGTGCCAGCAGTTCAGGCTTTAATGAAAAACTGTTTTTT. The variable domain in full, completed from reference TRBV28 and TRBJ1-4, reads DVKVTQSSRYLVKRTGEKVFLECVQDMDHENMFWYRQDPGLGLRLIYFSYDVKMKEKGDIPEGYSVSREKKERFSLILESASTNQTSMYLCASSSGFNEKLFFGSGTQLSVL.

The V call is TRBV7-9, the J call TRBJ2-5; D uncertain. CDR1 is SEHNR, CDR2 FQNEAQ, per germline (reference sequence). CDR3 size: 14 residues. V was pared by 5 bases and J by 5 bases, with 15 bases between. This CDR3 is CASSRPGAWETQYF. The CDR3 DNA reads TGTGCCAGCAGCCGACCCGGAGCGTGGGAGACCCAGTACTTC.

The chain carries TRBV27 and TRBJ1-6; 7 bases align to TRBD1. This CDR3 contains 14 residues. CDR1 is MNHEY, CDR2 SMNVEV, per germline (reference sequence). V dropped 6 bases and J dropped 6; count of bases not matched to a gene: 5. In DNA, the CDR3 is TGTGCCAGCAGGGTAGGGGGCCTTAATTCACCCCTCCACTTT. It codes for CASRVGGLNSPLHF.

V and J are TRBV6-1 and TRBJ1-4, with D tentatively TRBD1 (6 bases). Germline V lookup: CDR1 MNHNS, CDR2 SASEGT. The V gene lost 4 bases and the J gene lost 8 bases, with 17 bases spanning the gap. The CDR3 length is 15 residues. Here the CDR3 reads CASSVVQGFREKLFF. In DNA form, the CDR3 reads TGTGCCAGCAGTGTTGTACAGGGATTCCGAGAAAAACTGTTTTTT.

The gene calls are TRBV27 and TRBJ2-7; no clear D gene. In germline, CDR1 is MNHEY, CDR2 SMNVEV (reference sequence). V gave up 6 bases and J gave up 6 bases, with 15 bases separating them. This CDR3 spans 13 amino acids. CDR3 DNA: TGTGCCAGCAGCCGCGGACCCCTCCGCGAGCAGTACTTC. This sequence encodes CASSRGPLREQYF.